Following are 22 T cell receptor delta chains from one sample sequenced in a study of γδ T cells in repeated Plasmodium falciparum infection (dated by TCRdb to the early 2020s). For bulk TCR repertoire analysis, Vgamma9/Vdelta2+ and Vdelta2-negative gammadelta T cell populations were flow-sorted out of peripheral blood mononuclear cells. Preparation of the library involved multiplex PCR. The run used an Illumina MiSeq. TCRdb processed the public reads again with the CATT caller, after which rows with matching DNA were combined. Across this sample there are 85,000 to 90,000 delta-chain clones, with roughly 1.4% seen only once. The ten largest clones represent 9% of the sample. Sequenced: gamma-delta T cells from blood. Every receptor here comes from a pool of human donors (malaria-infected and uninfected, not separated).

Concerning this clone: This DNA's translation and the protein TCRdb lists, from a much larger clone, do not match at residue 15, likely due to a read error; the protein shown is translated from the DNA. V usage is TRDV1 and J usage is TRDJ2, with 7 bases that match TRDD3. V was pared by 0 bases and J by 4 bases, with 32 bases of the junction left unmatched. This CDR3 spans 25 amino acids. Germline V gives CDR1 TSWWSYY, CDR2 QGS. CDR3 DNA sequence: TGTGCTCTTGGGGAACTATCCTTCTTCCCCATCTATACTGGGGTATACGGGCAGCGGACAGCACAACTCTTCTTT. Translated: CALGELSFFPIYTGVYGQRTAQLFF.

Remarks on this clone: This likely came from a read error, as a far larger clone is one base away. The same CDR3 is also encoded by other DNA sequences in this sample. The V gene was identified as TRDV1, while no J gene was called; TRDD3 is the table's D call, not checked against the DNA. The V gene's germline CDR1 is TSWWSYY and CDR2 QGS. The CDR3 is made up of 25 amino acids. CDR3 nucleotides: TGTGCTCTTGGAATAGGGTGGCGACCTCCCATCTGGGGGATACCCGAAGAATCGTACACCGATAAACTTATCTTT. Protein product: CALGIGWRPPIWGIPEESYTDKLIF.

As to this clone: This likely reflects a read error, since a far larger clone is one base away. Other DNA sequences of this sample code for an identical CDR3. V and J are TRDV1 and TRDJ1, with D perhaps matching TRDD3 (7 bases). Germline-derived CDR1 and CDR2 are TSWWSYY and QGS. The CDR3 has 18 residues. DNA for the CDR3: TGTGCTCTTGGGGTTTTCCTAAAAGGGATACAAACGAAGCACAAACTCATCTTC. It translates to CALGVFLKGIQTKHKLIF.

Many counts were recorded for this clone. The protein TCRdb gives is from a much larger clone and does not agree with this DNA's translation at residue 8, likely a read error; the protein shown here comes from the DNA. V and J are TRDV3 and TRDJ1; the D gene is possibly TRDD3 (6 bases). Looked up from germline, CDR1 is TVYSNPD and CDR2 is GDNSRS (reference sequence). This CDR3 is built from 13 residues. V lost 3 bases and J lost 3, with 14 bases in between. The CDR3 region is CAFLAPGADKLIF. CDR3 bases: TGTGCCTTCCTAGCCCCTGGGGCCGATAAACTCATCTTT.

A word on this clone: One base separates it from a far larger clone, so it is likely a read error. The identical CDR3 is also encoded by other nucleotide sequences in the sample. The chain combines TRDV1 with TRDJ1, with TRDD3 as a possible D gene (6 bases). TCRdb does not report a J gene; here it was assigned by matching the DNA to germline references. CDR3 length: 16 amino acids. Germline values: CDR1 TSWWSYY, CDR2 QGS. Here the CDR3 reads CALGLLSWGYTDKLIF. The DNA for the CDR3 is TGTGCCCTTGGGCTCCTGAGTTGGGGATACACCGATAAACTCATCTTT.

A word on this clone: The TCRdb protein comes from a much larger clone and disagrees with this DNA's translation at residue 16, likely due to a read error; the protein given here is derived from the DNA. J is TRDJ1 and V is TRDV3; 12 bases align to TRDD3. Matching the DNA to germline supplied the J gene, which TCRdb does not give. Trimming removed 0 bases from V and 3 bases from J; junction bases left unmatched: 23. The CDR3 is made up of 21 amino acids. The germline V gene has CDR1 TVYSNPD and CDR2 GDNSRS (reference sequence). The CDR3 spells CAFSKFLPIVLGDTIADKLIF. CDR3 DNA: TGTGCCTTTAGTAAATTCCTACCTATCGTACTGGGGGATACTATCGCCGATAAACTCATCTTT.

The sample holds many counts of this clone. V usage is TRDV1 and J usage is TRDJ1; 13 nucleotides agree with TRDD3. Germline matching of the DNA provided the J gene here, since TCRdb leaves it blank. The CDR3 has 18 amino acids. From germline, CDR1 is TSWWSYY and CDR2 QGS. The V gene end was trimmed by 6 bases and the J gene end by 3 bases; junction bases not matched to a gene: 13. CDR3 DNA sequence: TGTGCTCTTGGCCGCGCCCTGTACTGGGGGATACGCGCCGATAAACTCATCTTT. It specifies CALGRALYWGIRADKLIF.

In its sample, this clone was seen a few times. A far bigger clonotype differs at one base, so this is likely a read error. The chain joins TRDV2 to TRDJ1; 9 bases are shared with TRDD3. The J gene is absent in TCRdb and was assigned here via DNA matching to germline. Germline CDR1 is GEAIGNYY and CDR2 is EKD. Germline trimming cut 0 bases from V and 0 bases from J; bases unmatched to any gene: 13. This CDR3 contains 19 residues. CDR3 coding DNA: TGTGCCTGTGACACCGTCTCCTCTCTGGGGGATCACGACACCGATAAACTCATCTTT. Its protein is CACDTVSSLGDHDTDKLIF.

Concerning this clone: TCRdb shows a much larger clone's protein in place of this DNA's translation, and the two differ at residue 5, likely through a read error; the protein shown is translated from the DNA. CDR3 sequence reads: CALGEAFLSRTGGKYTDKLIF. CDR3 DNA: TGTGCTCTTGGGGAGGCCTTCCTAAGCCGTACTGGGGGAAAGTACACCGATAAACTCATCTTT. The gene calls are TRDV1 and TRDJ1; TRDD3 is a possible D gene (9 bases). No J gene is reported in TCRdb; it was inferred here by comparing the DNA with germline. The CDR3 totals 21 residues. Germline assignment: CDR1 TSWWSYY and CDR2 QGS. The ends were cut back, 3 bases at V and 0 bases at J, with 29 bases in the middle.

This clone was picked up many times. The protein recorded in TCRdb matches a much larger clone and deviates from this DNA's translation at residue 12, suggesting a read error; the protein here is obtained by translating the DNA. This same CDR3 is encoded by further DNA sequences in the sample. This chain uses TRDV1 with TRDJ1; tentatively, D is TRDD2 (6 bases). TCRdb offers no J gene call, so here the DNA was matched to germline to obtain one. This CDR3 comprises 19 residues. Trimming took off 2 bases at V and 5 bases at J, with 27 bases between the two ends. Per the germline V gene, CDR1 is TSWWSYY and CDR2 is QGS. The CDR3: CALGEETGLPCKGADKLIF. DNA for the CDR3: TGTGCTCTTGGGGAAGAAACCGGCCTTCCCTGCAAAGGGGCTGATAAACTCATCTTT.

This clone was counted a few times. A read error likely explains why the TCRdb protein, taken from a much larger clone, differs from this DNA's translation at residue 21; the protein shown is translated from the DNA. V gene assignment gives TRDV1, but the J gene was left uncalled; TRDD3, as called in the table, went unchecked against the DNA. CDR1 TSWWSYY and CDR2 QGS come from the germline V gene. The CDR3 consists of 22 residues. The CDR3 nucleotides read TGTGCTCTTGGGGAACGGCCTTTAAAGGCGTGGTACTGGGGGATGCGAACCGATAAACTCACCTTT. Protein product: CALGERPLKAWYWGMRTDKLTF.

This clone was observed at least ten times. The protein recorded in TCRdb matches a much larger clone and deviates from this DNA's translation at residue 16, suggesting a read error; the protein here is obtained by translating the DNA. CDR3 loop: CACDTVGLGDPTDKLTF. The CDR3 nucleotides are TGTGCCTGTGACACCGTGGGCCTGGGGGATCCTACCGATAAACTCACCTTT. The chain joins TRDV2 to TRDJ1; 9 nucleotides line up with TRDD3. This CDR3 has 17 amino acids. Germline CDR1 reads GEAIGNYY; CDR2 reads EKD.

About this clone: An end of the junction does not agree with germline; a read error may underlie this. The chain combines TRDV2 with TRDJ1, with 12 bases that match TRDD3. Because TCRdb records no J gene, it was assigned here through a match of the DNA to germline. This CDR3 spans 19 amino acids. Germline V lookup: CDR1 GEAIGNYY, CDR2 EKD. The CDR3 region has the DNA TGTGCCCGTGACAGACTGCTGGGGGATACGCAGATTCATACCGATAAACTCATCTTT. Its translation is CARDRLLGDTQIHTDKLIF.

This clone was seen more than once but under ten times. TCRdb records a much larger clone's protein for this DNA, with a difference at residue 12 that likely arises from a read error; the protein given is the translation of the DNA. J is TRDJ1 and V is TRAV38-2/DV8, with D tentatively TRDD2 or TRDD3 (9 bases each). Matching the DNA to germline supplied the J gene, which TCRdb does not give. Germline V lookup: CDR1 TSESDYY, CDR2 QEAYKQQN. The CDR3 is 24 amino acids. Trimming took off 0 bases at V and 0 bases at J, with 36 bases between the two ends. CDR3 nucleotide sequence: TGTGCTTATAGGAGCGGGCCTTCCTACGACTACCGGGGGATACTGAAGGGGTACACCGATAAACTCATCTTT. This encodes CAYRSGPSYDYRGILKGYTDKLIF.

This clone was detected only a few times. It differs at one base from a far larger clone, so likely a read error. The DNA is omitted, as the CDR3 cannot be located on it reliably, and the CDR3 follows TCRdb's listing. Other DNA variants within this sample encode the same CDR3. For the V gene the call is TRDV1; the J gene has no call; the listed D gene, TRDD3, was not tested against the DNA. The CDR3 length equals 28 residues, ends included. The germline V gene has CDR1 TSWWSYY and CDR2 QGS. CDR3 amino acids: CALGERYWGLGAYKAYKGPRAYTDKLIF.

This clone was detected only a few times. A single base is all that separates this from a far larger clone, so a read error is likely. The sample has other DNA sequences that encode this CDR3 too. CDR3 coding DNA: TGTGCTCTTGGGAACGTACTGGGGGATACGGAGGGGTACACCGATAAACTCATCTTT. Encoded protein: CALGNVLGDTEGYTDKLIF. This chain connects TRDV1 to TRDJ1, with 13 bases fitting TRDD3. The J gene was missing in TCRdb and was found by matching the end of the DNA to germline. CDR3 length equals 19 residues. Per germline, CDR1 TSWWSYY and CDR2 QGS. Trimming at V came to 5 bases and at J to 0 bases, leaving 12 bases not matched to a gene.

About this clone itself: The protein given by TCRdb reflects a much larger clone and differs at residue 16 from this DNA's translation, likely from a read error; the protein shown is the DNA's translation. The J gene is TRDJ1, the V gene TRDV1; the match to TRDD3 covers 8 bases. Here the J gene was assigned by germline matching of the DNA, as TCRdb has none. The germline V gene has CDR1 TSWWSYY and CDR2 QGS. The CDR3 extends over 22 amino acids. Germline trimming cut 0 bases from V and 9 bases from J; bases unmatched to any gene: 30. The CDR3 spells CALGELLAGNRAGGPLETQLIF. DNA of the CDR3: TGTGCTCTTGGGGAACTTCTCGCCGGCAATCGAGCTGGGGGACCACTCGAAACCCAACTCATCTTT.

This clone was seen only a few times. A far larger clone lies a single base away; this is likely a read error. In the same sample, other DNA sequences code for this CDR3. Here the V gene is TRDV1, but the J gene went uncalled; the table assigns TRDD3, which was not confirmed against the DNA. This CDR3 region has 24 residues. Germline-derived CDR1 and CDR2 are TSWWSYY and QGS. This CDR3 reads CALGAFSYQRMYWGPLPATDKLIF. Written as DNA, the CDR3 is TGTGCTCTTGGGGCTTTTTCCTACCAGAGAATGTACTGGGGGCCCCTCCCTGCCACCGATAAGCTCATCTTT.

About this clone itself: A far larger clone is just one base off, so this is likely a read error. At the DNA level, this CDR3 is encoded by other sequences in the same sample as well. V and J are TRDV1 and TRDJ1; unclear D gene. TCRdb gives no J gene; it was assigned here by matching the DNA to germline. The V gene lost 4 bases and the J gene lost 1 base, with 16 bases spanning the gap. CDR1 and CDR2 (germline): TSWWSYY, QGS. This CDR3 is built from 16 residues. CDR3 nucleotide sequence: TGTGCTCTTGGGGGAGAGGGGTACTCCTGCACCGATAAACTCATCTTT. It yields the protein CALGGEGYSCTDKLIF.

The table lists this clone with a few counts. The gene calls are TRDV1 and TRDJ1; weak D call: TRDD2 (7 bases). Germline assignment: CDR1 TSWWSYY and CDR2 QGS. The CDR3 loop spans 17 amino acids. The germline V and J ends were trimmed by 0 bases and 5 bases, with 19 bases remaining between them. The CDR3 loop is CALGELLLPPLGDKLIF. The CDR3 DNA follows: TGTGCTCTTGGGGAACTCCTCCTTCCTCCGCTGGGGGATAAACTCATCTTT.

This clone was picked up a small number of times. The chain links TRDV1 to TRDJ1; D perhaps matches TRDD3 (5 bases). No J segment appears in TCRdb, so it was assigned here by matching the sequence to germline. Per the germline V gene, CDR1 is TSWWSYY and CDR2 is QGS. The germline V and J ends were trimmed by 0 bases and 5 bases, with 25 bases remaining between them. CDR3 length: 19 residues. The CDR3 here is CALGELGGTESYPWDKLIF. CDR3 in DNA: TGTGCTCTTGGGGAACTAGGGGGTACAGAGTCTTACCCTTGGGATAAACTCATCTTT.

This clone was counted only a few times. The chain links TRAV29/DV5 to TRDJ1; D is possibly TRDD2 or TRDD3 (5 bases each). Here the J gene was assigned by germline matching of the DNA, as TCRdb has none. The V and J ends lost 0 bases and 4 bases respectively, with 28 bases between them. The CDR3 is 19 residues long. The germline V gene encodes CDR1 NSMFDY and CDR2 ISSIKDK. The CDR3 region has the DNA TGTGCAGCAAGCGGAAGGAGTATCCTAGAGGGGGGTTCATTCGATAAACTCATCTTT. Its protein product is CAASGRSILEGGSFDKLIF.